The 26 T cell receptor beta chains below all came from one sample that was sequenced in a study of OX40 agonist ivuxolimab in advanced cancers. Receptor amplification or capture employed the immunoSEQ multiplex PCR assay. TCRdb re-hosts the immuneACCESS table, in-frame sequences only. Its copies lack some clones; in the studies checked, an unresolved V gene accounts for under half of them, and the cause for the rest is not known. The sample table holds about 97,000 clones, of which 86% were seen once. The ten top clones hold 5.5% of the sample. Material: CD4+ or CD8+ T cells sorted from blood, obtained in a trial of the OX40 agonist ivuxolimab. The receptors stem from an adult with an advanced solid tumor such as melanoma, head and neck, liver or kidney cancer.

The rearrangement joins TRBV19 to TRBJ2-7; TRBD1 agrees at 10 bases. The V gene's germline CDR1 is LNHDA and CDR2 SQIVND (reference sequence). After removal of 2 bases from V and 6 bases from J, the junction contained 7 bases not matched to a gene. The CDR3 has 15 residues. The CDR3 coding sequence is TGTGCCAGTAGTATAAGCGGGACAGGGGATTCCGAGCAGTACTTC. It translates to CASSISGTGDSEQYF.

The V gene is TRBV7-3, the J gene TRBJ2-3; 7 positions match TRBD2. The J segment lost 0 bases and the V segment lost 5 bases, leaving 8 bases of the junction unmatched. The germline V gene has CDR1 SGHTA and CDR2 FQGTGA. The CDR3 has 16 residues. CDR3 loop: CASSPVGGVSTDTQYF. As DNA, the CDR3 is TGTGCCAGCAGCCCCGTTGGGGGGGTTAGCACAGATACGCAGTATTTT.

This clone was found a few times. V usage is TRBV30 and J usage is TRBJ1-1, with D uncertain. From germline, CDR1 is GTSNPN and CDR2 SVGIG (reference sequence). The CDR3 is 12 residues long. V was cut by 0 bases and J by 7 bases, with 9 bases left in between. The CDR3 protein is CAWSVRIDEAFF. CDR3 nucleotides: TGTGCCTGGAGTGTACGGATTGATGAAGCTTTCTTT.

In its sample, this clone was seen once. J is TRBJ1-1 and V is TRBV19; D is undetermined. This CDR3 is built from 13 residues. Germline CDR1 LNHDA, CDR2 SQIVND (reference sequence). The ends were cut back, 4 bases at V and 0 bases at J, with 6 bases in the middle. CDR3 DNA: TGTGCCAGTAGTAACAGAGTGAACACTGAAGCTTTCTTT. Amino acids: CASSNRVNTEAFF.

The CDR3 DNA follows: TGCGCCAGCAGCCCTGGAGGGTCCTACAATGAGCAGTTCTTC. The encoded protein is CASSPGGSYNEQFF. V usage is TRBV5-1 and J usage is TRBJ2-1; D may be TRBD2 (6 bases). Trimming removed 4 bases at V and 1 base at J, with 9 bases between. The CDR3 contains 14 residues. Germline CDR1 and CDR2: SGHRS and YFSETQ. The full variable domain, with the rest looked up from reference TRBV5-1 and TRBJ2-1, is KAGVTQTPRYLIKTRGQQVTLSCSPISGHRSVSWYQQTPGQGLQFLFEYFSETQRNKGNFPGRFSGRQFSNSRSEMNVSTLELGDSALYLCASSPGGSYNEQFFGPGTRLTVL.

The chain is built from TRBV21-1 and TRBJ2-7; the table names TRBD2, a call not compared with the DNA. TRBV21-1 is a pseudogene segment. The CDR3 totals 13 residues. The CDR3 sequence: CASLGGSSYEQYF. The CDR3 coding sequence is TGTGCCAGCTTAGGCGGGAGCTCCTACGAGCAGTACTTC.

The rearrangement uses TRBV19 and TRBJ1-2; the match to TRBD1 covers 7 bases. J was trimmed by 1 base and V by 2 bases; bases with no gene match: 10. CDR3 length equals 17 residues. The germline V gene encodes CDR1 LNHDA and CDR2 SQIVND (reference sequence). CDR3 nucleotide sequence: TGTGCCAGTAGTATATCGGGACAGCCCCATTTTAACTATGGCTACACCTTC. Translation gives CASSISGQPHFNYGYTF.

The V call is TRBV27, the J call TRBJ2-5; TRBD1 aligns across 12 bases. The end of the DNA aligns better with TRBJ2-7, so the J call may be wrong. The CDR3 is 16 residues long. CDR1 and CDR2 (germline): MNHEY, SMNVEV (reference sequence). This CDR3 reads CASSPGTGGRSYEQYF. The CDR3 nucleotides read TGTGCCAGCAGTCCGGGGACAGGGGGCCGCTCCTACGAGCAGTACTTC.

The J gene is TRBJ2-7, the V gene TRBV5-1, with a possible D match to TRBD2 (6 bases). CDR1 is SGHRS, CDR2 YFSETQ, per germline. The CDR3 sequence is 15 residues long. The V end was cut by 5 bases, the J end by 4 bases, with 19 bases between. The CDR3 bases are TGCGCCAGCAGAATTAGTGCGGGGCATGAGTACGAGCAGTACTTC. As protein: CASRISAGHEYEQYF.

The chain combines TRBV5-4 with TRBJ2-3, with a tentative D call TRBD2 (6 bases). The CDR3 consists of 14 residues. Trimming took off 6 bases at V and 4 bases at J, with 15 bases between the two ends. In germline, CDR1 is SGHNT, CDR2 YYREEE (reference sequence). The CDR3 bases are TGTGCCAGCAAAGGTCGGTGGGAGGCAGATACGCAGTATTTT. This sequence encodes CASKGRWEADTQYF.

Written as DNA, the CDR3 is TGCGCCAGCTCGCGGGACTTGGGCTACGAGCAGTACTTC. The encoded protein is CASSRDLGYEQYF. The chain joins TRBV5-1 to TRBJ2-7, with D maybe TRBD2 (6 bases). The CDR3 sequence is 13 residues long. V was pared by 7 bases and J by 3 bases, with 14 bases between. The germline CDR1 and CDR2 sequences are SGHRS and YFSETQ.

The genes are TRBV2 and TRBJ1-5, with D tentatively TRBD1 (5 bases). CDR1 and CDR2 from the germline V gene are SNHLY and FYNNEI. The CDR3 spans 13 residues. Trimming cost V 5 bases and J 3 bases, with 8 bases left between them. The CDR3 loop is CASSTGTNQPQHF. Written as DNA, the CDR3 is TGTGCCAGCAGTACAGGTACCAATCAGCCCCAGCATTTT.

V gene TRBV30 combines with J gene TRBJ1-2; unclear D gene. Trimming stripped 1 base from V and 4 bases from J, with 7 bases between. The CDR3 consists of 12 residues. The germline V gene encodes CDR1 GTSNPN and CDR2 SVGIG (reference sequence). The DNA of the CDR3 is TGTGCCTGGAGTGCACGGACCTATGGCTACACCTTC. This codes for CAWSARTYGYTF.

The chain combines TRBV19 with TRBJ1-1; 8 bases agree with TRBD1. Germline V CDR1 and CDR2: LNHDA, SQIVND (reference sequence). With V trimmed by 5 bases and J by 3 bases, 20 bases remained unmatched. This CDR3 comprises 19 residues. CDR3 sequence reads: CASSPLGDRLLLGDTEAFF. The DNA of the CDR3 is TGTGCCAGTAGTCCTTTGGGGGACAGGTTACTACTGGGGGACACTGAAGCTTTCTTT.

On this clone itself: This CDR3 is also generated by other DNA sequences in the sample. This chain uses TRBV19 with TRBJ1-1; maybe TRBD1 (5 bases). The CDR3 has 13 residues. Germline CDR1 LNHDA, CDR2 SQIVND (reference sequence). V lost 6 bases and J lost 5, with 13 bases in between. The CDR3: CASRGGRGTEAFF. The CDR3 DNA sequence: TGTGCCAGTAGGGGGGGTCGGGGGACTGAAGCTTTCTTT.

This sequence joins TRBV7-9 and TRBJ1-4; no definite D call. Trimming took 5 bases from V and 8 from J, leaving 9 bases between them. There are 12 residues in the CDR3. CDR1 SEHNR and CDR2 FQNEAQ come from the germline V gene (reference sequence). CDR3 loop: CASSPREEKLFF. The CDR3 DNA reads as TGTGCCAGCAGCCCCCGGGAGGAAAAACTGTTTTTT. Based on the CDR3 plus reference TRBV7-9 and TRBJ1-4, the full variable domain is DTGVSQNPRHKITKRGQNVTFRCDPISEHNRLYWYRQTLGQGPEFLTYFQNEAQLEKSRLLSDRFSAERPKGSFSTLEIQRTEQGDSAMYLCASSPREEKLFFGSGTQLSVL.

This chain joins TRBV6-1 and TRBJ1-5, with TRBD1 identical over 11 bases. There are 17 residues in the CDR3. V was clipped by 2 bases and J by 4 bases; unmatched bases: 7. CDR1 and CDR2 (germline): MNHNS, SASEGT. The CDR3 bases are TGTGCCAGCAGTGAAATCGCGGGACAGGGGGAGAATCAGCCCCAGCATTTT. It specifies CASSEIAGQGENQPQHF.

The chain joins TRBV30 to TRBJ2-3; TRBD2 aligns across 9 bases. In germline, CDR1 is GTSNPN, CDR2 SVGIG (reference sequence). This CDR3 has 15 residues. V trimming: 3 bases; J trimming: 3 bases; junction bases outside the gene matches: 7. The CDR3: CAWSIAGVKTDTQYF. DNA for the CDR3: TGTGCCTGGAGCATAGCGGGAGTTAAAACAGATACGCAGTATTTT.

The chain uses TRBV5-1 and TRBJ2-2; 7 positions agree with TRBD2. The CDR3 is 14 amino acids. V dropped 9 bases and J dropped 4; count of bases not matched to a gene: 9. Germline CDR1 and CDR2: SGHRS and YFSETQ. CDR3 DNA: TGCGCCACCGGGAGGCGGGGAAGCACCGGGGAGCTGTTTTTT. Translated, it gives CATGRRGSTGELFF.

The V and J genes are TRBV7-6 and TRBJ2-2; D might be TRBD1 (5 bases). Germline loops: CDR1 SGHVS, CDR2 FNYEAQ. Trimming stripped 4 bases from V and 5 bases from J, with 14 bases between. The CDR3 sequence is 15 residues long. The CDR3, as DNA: TGTGCCAGCAGCTCGGACATCGTTGTTACCGGGGAGCTGTTTTTT. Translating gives CASSSDIVVTGELFF. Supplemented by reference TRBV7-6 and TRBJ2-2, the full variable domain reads GAGVSQSPRYKVTKRGQDVALRCDPISGHVSLYWYRQALGQGPEFLTYFNYEAQQDKSGLPNDRFSAERPEGSISTLTIQRTEQRDSAMYRCASSSDIVVTGELFFGEGSRLTVL.

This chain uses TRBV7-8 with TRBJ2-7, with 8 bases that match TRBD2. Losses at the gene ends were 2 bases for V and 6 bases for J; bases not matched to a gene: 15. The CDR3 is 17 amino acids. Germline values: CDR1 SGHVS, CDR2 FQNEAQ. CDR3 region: CASSLLTHGTSIGEQYF. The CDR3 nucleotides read TGTGCCAGCAGCTTACTTACCCATGGGACTAGTATCGGCGAGCAGTACTTC. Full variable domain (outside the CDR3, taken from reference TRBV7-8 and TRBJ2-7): GAGVSQSPRYKVAKRGQDVALRCDPISGHVSLFWYQQALGQGPEFLTYFQNEAQLDKSGLPSDRFFAERPEGSVSTLKIQRTQQEDSAVYLCASSLLTHGTSIGEQYFGPGTRLTVT.

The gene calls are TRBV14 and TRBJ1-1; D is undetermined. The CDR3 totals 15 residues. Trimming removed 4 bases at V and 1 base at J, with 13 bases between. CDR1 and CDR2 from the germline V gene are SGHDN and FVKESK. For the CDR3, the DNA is TGTGCCAGCAGCCGGAAGCTGACTGAGAACACTGAAGCTTTCTTT. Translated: CASSRKLTENTEAFF.

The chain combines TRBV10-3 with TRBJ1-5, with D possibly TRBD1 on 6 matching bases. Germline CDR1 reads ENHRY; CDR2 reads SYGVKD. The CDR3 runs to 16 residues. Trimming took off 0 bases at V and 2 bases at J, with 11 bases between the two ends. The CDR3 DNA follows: TGTGCCATCAGTGAGTCACCGGGGGGCGGCAATCAGCCCCAGCATTTT. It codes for CAISESPGGGNQPQHF.

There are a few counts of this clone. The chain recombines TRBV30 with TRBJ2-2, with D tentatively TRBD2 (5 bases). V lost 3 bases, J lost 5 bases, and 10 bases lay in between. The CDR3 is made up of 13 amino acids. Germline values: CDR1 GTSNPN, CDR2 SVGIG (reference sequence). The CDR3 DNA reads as TGTGCCTGGAGGTCGGCGGGTACCGGGGAGCTGTTTTTT. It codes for CAWRSAGTGELFF.

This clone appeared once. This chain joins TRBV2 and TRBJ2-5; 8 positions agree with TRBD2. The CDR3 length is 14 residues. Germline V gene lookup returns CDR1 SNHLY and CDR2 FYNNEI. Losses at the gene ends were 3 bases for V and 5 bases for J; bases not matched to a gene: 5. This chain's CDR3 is CASSDGRARETQYF. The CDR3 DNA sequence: TGTGCCAGCAGTGACGGGAGGGCCAGGGAGACCCAGTACTTC.

The CDR3 sequence is CASSSRQGNTEAFF. The DNA of the CDR3 is TGTGCCAGCAGCTCCCGGCAGGGGAACACTGAAGCTTTCTTT. The V gene is TRBV11-2, the J gene TRBJ1-1, with a possible D match to TRBD1 (5 bases). CDR3 length: 14 amino acids. With 4 bases removed from V and 1 base from J, the gap between germline ends came to 10 bases. Germline values: CDR1 SGHAT, CDR2 FQNNGV.